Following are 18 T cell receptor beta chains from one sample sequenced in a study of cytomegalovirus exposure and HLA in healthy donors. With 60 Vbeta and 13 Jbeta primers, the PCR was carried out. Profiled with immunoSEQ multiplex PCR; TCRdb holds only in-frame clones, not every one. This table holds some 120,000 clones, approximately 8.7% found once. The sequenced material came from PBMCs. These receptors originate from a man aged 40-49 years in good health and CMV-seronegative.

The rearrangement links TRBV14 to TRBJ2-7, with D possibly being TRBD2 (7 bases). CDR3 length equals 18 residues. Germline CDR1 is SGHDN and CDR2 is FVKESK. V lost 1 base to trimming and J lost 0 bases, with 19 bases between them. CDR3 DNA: TGTGCCAGCAGCCAAGGATGGGGGCTAGCGGTTAGCTCCTACGAGCAGTACTTC. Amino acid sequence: CASSQGWGLAVSSYEQYF.

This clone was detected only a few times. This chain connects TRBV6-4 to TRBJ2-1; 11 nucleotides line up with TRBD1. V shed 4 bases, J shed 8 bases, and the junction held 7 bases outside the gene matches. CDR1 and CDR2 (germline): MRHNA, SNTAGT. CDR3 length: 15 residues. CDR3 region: CASSVGTGGYDEQFF. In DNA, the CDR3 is TGTGCCAGCAGTGTAGGGACAGGGGGTTATGATGAGCAGTTCTTC.

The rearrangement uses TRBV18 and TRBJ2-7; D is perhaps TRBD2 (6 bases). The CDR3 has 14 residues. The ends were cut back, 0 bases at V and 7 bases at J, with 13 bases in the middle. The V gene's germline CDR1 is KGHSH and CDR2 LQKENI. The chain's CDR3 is CASSPPVGGGEQYF. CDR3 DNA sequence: TGTGCCAGCTCACCACCGGTCGGGGGAGGAGAGCAGTACTTC.

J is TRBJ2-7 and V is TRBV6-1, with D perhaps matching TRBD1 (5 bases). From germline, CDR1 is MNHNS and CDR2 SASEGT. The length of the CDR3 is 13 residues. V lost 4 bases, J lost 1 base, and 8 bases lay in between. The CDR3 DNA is TGTGCCAGCAGTGGCAGGGCGTCCTACGAGCAGTACTTC. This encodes CASSGRASYEQYF.

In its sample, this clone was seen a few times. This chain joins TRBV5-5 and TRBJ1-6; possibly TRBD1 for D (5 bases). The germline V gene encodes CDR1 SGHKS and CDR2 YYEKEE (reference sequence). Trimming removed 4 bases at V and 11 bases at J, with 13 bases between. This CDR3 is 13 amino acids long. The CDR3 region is CASSTGGIPPLHF. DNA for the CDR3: TGTGCCAGCAGCACCGGGGGGATCCCACCCCTCCACTTT.

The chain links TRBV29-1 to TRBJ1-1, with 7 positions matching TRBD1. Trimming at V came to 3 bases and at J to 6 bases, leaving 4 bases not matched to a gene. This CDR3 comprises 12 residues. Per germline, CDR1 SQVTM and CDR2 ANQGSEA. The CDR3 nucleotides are TGCAGCGTTGACGACAGGGCGGCTGAAGCTTTCTTT. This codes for CSVDDRAAEAFF.

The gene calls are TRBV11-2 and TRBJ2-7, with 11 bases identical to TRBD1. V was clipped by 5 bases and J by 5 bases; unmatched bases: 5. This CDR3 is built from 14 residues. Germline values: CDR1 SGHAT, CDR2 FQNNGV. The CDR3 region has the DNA TGTGCCAGCAGCAGGACAGGGGGCTTCGACGAGCAGTACTTC. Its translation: CASSRTGGFDEQYF.

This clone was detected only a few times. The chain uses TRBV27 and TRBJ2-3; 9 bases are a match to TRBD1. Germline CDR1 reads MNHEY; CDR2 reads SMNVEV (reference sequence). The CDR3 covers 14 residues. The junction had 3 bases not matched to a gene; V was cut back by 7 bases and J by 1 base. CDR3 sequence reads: CASTRDRGTDTQYF. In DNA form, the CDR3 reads TGTGCCAGCACCCGGGACAGGGGCACAGATACGCAGTATTTT.

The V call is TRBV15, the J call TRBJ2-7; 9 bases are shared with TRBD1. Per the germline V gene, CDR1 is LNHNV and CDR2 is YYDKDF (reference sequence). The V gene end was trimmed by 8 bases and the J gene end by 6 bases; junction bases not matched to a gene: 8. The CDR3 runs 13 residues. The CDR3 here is CATAGTGSREQYF. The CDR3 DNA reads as TGTGCCACCGCCGGGACAGGGTCTCGCGAGCAGTACTTC. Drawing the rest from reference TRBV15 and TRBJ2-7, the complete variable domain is DAMVIQNPRYQVTQFGKPVTLSCSQTLNHNVMYWYQQKSSQAPKLLFHYYDKDFNNEADTPDNFQSRRPNTSFCFLDIRSPGLGDTAMYLCATAGTGSREQYFGPGTRLTVT.

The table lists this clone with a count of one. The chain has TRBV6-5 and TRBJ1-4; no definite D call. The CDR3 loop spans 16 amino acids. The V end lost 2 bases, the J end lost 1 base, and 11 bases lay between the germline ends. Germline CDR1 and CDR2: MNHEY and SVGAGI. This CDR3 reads CASSYDTSETNEKLFF. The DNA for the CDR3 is TGTGCCAGCAGTTACGACACCAGTGAAACTAATGAAAAACTGTTTTTT.

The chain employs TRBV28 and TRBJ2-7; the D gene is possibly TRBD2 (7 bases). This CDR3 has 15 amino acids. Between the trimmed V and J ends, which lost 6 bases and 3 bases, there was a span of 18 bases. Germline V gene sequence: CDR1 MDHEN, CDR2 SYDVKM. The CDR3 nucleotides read TGTGCCAGCAGAAGGGGGGGCAGGGTCGGCTACGAGCAGTACTTC. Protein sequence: CASRRGGRVGYEQYF. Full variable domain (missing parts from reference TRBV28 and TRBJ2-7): DVKVTQSSRYLVKRTGEKVFLECVQDMDHENMFWYRQDPGLGLRLIYFSYDVKMKEKGDIPEGYSVSREKKERFSLILESASTNQTSMYLCASRRGGRVGYEQYFGPGTRLTVT.

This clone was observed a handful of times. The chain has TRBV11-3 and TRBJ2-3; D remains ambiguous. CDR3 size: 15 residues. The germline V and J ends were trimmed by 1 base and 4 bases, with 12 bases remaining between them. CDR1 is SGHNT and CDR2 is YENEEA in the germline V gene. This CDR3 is CASSLGVRSADTQYF. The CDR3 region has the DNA TGTGCCAGCAGCTTAGGGGTGAGGTCGGCAGATACGCAGTATTTT. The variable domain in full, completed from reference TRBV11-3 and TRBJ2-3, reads EAGVVQSPRYKIIEKKQPVAFWCNPISGHNTLYWYLQNLGQGPELLIRYENEEAVDDSQLPKDRFSAERLKGVDSTLKIQPAELGDSAVYLCASSLGVRSADTQYFGPGTRLTVL.

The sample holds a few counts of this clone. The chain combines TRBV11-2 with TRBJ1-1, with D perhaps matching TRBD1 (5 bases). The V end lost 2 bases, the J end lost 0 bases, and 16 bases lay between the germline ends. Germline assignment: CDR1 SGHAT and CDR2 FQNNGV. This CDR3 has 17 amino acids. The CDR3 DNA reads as TGTGCCAGCAGCTTACTACCGCGCGGGGGTCTGAACACTGAAGCTTTCTTT. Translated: CASSLLPRGGLNTEAFF.

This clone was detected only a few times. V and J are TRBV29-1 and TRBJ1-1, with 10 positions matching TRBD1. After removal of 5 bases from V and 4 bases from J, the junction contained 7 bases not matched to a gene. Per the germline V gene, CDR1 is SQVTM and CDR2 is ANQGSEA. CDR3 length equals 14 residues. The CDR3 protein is CSVQGQGKGTEAFF. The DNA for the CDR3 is TGCAGCGTTCAGGGACAGGGGAAGGGCACTGAAGCTTTCTTT.

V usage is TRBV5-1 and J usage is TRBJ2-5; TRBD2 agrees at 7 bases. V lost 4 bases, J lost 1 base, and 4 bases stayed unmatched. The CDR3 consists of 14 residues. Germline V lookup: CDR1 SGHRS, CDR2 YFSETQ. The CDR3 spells CASSLGLLQETQYF. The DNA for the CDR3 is TGCGCCAGCAGCCTGGGACTACTCCAAGAGACCCAGTACTTC.

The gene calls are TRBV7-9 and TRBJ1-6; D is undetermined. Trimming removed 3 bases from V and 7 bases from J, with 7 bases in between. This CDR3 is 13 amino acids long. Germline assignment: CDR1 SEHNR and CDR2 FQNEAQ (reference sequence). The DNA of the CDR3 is TGTGCCAGCAGCTTCGGGAGAAATTCACCCCTCCACTTT. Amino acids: CASSFGRNSPLHF.

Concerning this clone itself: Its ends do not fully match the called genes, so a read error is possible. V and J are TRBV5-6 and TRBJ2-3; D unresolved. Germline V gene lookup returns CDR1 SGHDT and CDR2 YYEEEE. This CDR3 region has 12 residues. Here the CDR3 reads CASSVRSDTQDF. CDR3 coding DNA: TGTGCCAGCAGCGTGAGATCAGATACGCAGGATTTT.

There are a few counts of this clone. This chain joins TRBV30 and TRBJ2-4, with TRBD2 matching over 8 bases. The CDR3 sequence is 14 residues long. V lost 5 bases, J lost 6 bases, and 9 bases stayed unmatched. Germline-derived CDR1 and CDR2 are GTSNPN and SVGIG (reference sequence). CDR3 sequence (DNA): TGTGCCTGGTCCCCGCTCAGCGGGGGAAACATTCAGTACTTC. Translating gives CAWSPLSGGNIQYF.